The clone carrying this T cell receptor (beta chain) was seen a handful of times. What it recognizes is unknown. The data originate from a study of CD4+ T cells in melanoma. The study's findings and limits: CD8+ T cell, macrophage and B cell function reportedly correlated with neoantigen-specific CD4+ T cells. In melanoma, neoantigen-specific CD4+ T cells reportedly differed in differentiation state.

Clones were read by immunoSEQ multiplex PCR, and TCRdb kept only the in-frame ones, dropping some. Here the sample spans under 20,000 clones, 80% to 90% being singletons. The CDR3 is 20 residues long. Per the germline V gene, CDR1 is MNHEY and CDR2 is SMNVEV (reference sequence). Deletions cut 7 bases from V and 3 bases from J, with 34 bases between. Material for sequencing was cells from a culture (not recorded whether cultured in vitro). The V and J genes are TRBV27 and TRBJ2-7, with D perhaps matching TRBD1 (5 bases). This TCR was recovered from a human donor with melanoma. In DNA form, the CDR3 reads TGTGCCAGCACCGTACCCCGACGGACGCAAAAAGCAGGGCCTCACTACGAGCAGTACTTC. Its translation is CASTVPRRTQKAGPHYEQYF.